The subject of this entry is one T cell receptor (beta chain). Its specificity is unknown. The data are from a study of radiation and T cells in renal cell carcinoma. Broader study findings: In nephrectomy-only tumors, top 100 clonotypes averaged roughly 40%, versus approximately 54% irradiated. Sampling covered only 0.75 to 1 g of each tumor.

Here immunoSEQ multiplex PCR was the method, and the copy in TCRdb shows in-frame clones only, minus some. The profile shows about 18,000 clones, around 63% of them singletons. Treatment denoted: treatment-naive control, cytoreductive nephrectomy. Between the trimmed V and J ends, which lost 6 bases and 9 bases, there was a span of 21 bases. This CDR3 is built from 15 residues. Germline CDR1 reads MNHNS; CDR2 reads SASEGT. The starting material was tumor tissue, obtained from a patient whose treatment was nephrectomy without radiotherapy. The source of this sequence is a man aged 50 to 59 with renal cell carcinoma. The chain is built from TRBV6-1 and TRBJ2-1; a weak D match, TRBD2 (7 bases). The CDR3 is CASSASGTRGAEQFF. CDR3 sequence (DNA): TGTGCCAGCAGCGCCTCGGGGACCCGGGGGGCTGAGCAGTTCTTC.